This T cell receptor beta chain appears in the sequencing data of a study of CD8+CD57+ T cells in acquired aplastic anemia. This CDR3 spans 15 amino acids. Germline V gene lookup returns CDR1 SGHTA and CDR2 FQGNSA. V dropped 1 base and J dropped 4 bases, with 13 bases sitting between them. Researchers used genomic DNA as the template to profile TCR beta VDJ and CDR3. In TCRdb, the reads were re-called with MiXCR into one record per CDR3 protein. Among approximately 130,000 distinct CDR3 sequences listed, approximately 50% were seen once. Findings and limits, study-wide: Levels of CD8+ Simpson's diversity were not significantly distinct in patients versus controls.

Details on this clonotype: Its antigen is unknown.

In patients chosen for sequencing, flow cytometry had shown CD8+CD57+ cell expansion. Patients had undergone no therapy by the time their blood was sampled. V gene TRBV7-2 combines with J gene TRBJ1-1, with D tentatively TRBD1 (6 bases). This sequence was found in a human donor with aplastic anemia. Sequenced: sorted CD4+, CD8+, or CD8+CD57+ T cells (not recorded which) from PBMCs. The CDR3: CASSLGGGASTEAFF. The DNA of the CDR3 is TGTGCCAGCAGCTTAGGAGGGGGGGCCAGCACTGAAGCTTTCTTT.